The rows below give T cell receptor beta chains drawn from one sample of a study of immune reconstitution after stem cell transplant in scleroderma. TCRdb re-analysed the RT-PCR reads in MiXCR, keeping a single row per CDR3 protein. The sample contains approximately 3,100 distinct CDR3 sequences, 3.6% of which appear only once. Sample collection occurred before or after autologous hematopoietic stem cell transplantation (not recorded which). These receptors were obtained from a human donor with systemic sclerosis. The CDR3 runs from the conserved cysteine through the conserved F or W. D genes are given only for firm matches. Some rows mark clone size as missing; the rest say once, few, many or name a class of expanded clone.

abundance	v_gene	d_gene	j_gene	CDR3nt	CDR3aa
medium-sized	TRBV20-1	.	TRBJ1-2	TGCAGTGCTAGAGATCTTGGGGCGGGGAGCTATGGCTACACCTTC	CSARDLGAGSYGYTF
few	TRBV18	.	TRBJ2-3	TGTGCCAGCTCACCAGTCGTGGCAGATACGCAGTATTTT	CASSPVVADTQYF
large	TRBV2	.	TRBJ1-5	TGTGCCAGCAGTTTGTCGAGGGGCAATCAGCCCCAGCATTTT	CASSLSRGNQPQHF
medium-sized	TRBV29-1	.	TRBJ2-1	TGCAGCGGGGGGAGGCGAACGGGGCCCTACAATGAGCAGTTCTTC	CSGGRRTGPYNEQFF
medium-sized	TRBV6-2/TRBV6-3	.	TRBJ2-7	TGTGCCAGCAGTTACATGGGACAGCAGTACTTC	CASSYMGQQYF
medium-sized	TRBV7-9	TRBD1	TRBJ1-1	TGTGCCAGCAGCCCCGGGACAGTTATGAACACTGAAGCTTTCTTT	CASSPGTVMNTEAFF
medium-sized	TRBV20-1	TRBD1	TRBJ2-1	TGCAGTGCGGGACCCGGGACAGGGGGTTACAATGAGCAGTTCTTC	CSAGPGTGGYNEQFF
medium-sized	TRBV7-8	TRBD2	TRBJ2-5	TGTGCCAGCAGCTTAACATTACTAGCGGGGGGGCCGGCAGAGACCCAGTACTTC	CASSLTLLAGGPAETQYF
medium-sized	TRBV11-2	.	TRBJ1-6	TGTGCCAGCAGCCCCGGGATTTCGGATTCACCCCTCCACTTT	CASSPGISDSPLHF
large	TRBV6-1	TRBD1	TRBJ2-4	TGTGCCAGCAGTAGGGACAGAGGAACCAAAAACATTCAGTACTTC	CASSRDRGTKNIQYF
medium-sized	TRBV11-2	TRBD1	TRBJ1-1	TGTGCCAGCAGCTTAATCCAGGACAGGGGAGGCACTGAAGCTTTCTTT	CASSLIQDRGGTEAFF
large	TRBV19	.	TRBJ1-1	TGTGCCAGTAGTAAGGATGAGGTCAGCCTTTACCCCCGTGAAGCTTTCTTT	CASSKDEVSLYPREAFF
medium-sized	TRBV20-1	.	TRBJ2-1	TGCAGTGCTAGCGCGAGCTCCTACAATGAGCAGTTCTTC	CSASASSYNEQFF
medium-sized	TRBV5-1	TRBD1	TRBJ1-5	TGCGCCAGCAGCTTGGGACAGGGTATCGACCAGCCCCAGCATTTT	CASSLGQGIDQPQHF
medium-sized	TRBV20-1	.	TRBJ1-4	TGCAGTGCTAGAGGCCTCGGGCAGACGCTTGCAACTAATGAAAAACTGTTTTTT	CSARGLGQTLATNEKLFF
medium-sized	TRBV27	TRBD1	TRBJ2-3	TGTGCCAGCAGTTTATTGGGGACAGGGTCGTCCACAGATACGCAGTATTTT	CASSLLGTGSSTDTQYF
large	TRBV2	.	TRBJ1-5	TGTGCCAGCACCAGGATGGCCTCCGTTCGACAGCCCCAGCATTTT	CASTRMASVRQPQHF
.	TRBV11-1	.	TRBJ2-1	TGTGCCAGCAGCTTCGGGTCTACCATCTACAATGAGCAGTTCTTC	CASSFGSTIYNEQFF
medium-sized	TRBV7-6	TRBD2	TRBJ2-1	TGTGCCAGCAGCTTTCATGGACTAGCGGAGCTTAATGAGCAGTTCTTC	CASSFHGLAELNEQFF
medium-sized	TRBV28	TRBD1	TRBJ1-1	TGTGCCAGCAGTTTCGGGACAGGGTGGATGAACACTGAAGCTTTCTTT	CASSFGTGWMNTEAFF
many	TRBV27	TRBD1	TRBJ1-1	TGTGCCAGCAGTCCGTACAGGGGGCGGGAAGGGAACACTGAAGCTTTCTTT	CASSPYRGREGNTEAFF
medium-sized	TRBV20-1	TRBD1	TRBJ2-2	TGCAGTGCTAGAGAACTCGAGACAGGGGTCACCGGGGAGCTGTTTTTT	CSARELETGVTGELFF
medium-sized	TRBV7-9	.	TRBJ2-1	TGTGCCAGCAGCAGGGGACTCGGACTCTACAATGAGCAGTTCTTC	CASSRGLGLYNEQFF
medium-sized	TRBV20-1	.	TRBJ2-7	TGCAGTGCTAGCGCGGGACTTGACTGGGAGCAGTACTTC	CSASAGLDWEQYF
few	TRBV5-1	.	TRBJ2-7	TGCGCCAGCAGCCCCCGGACAGTTTACGAGCAGTACTTC	CASSPRTVYEQYF
medium-sized	TRBV7-7	.	TRBJ1-5	TGTGCCAGCAGCTTGGGACCCAATCAGCCCCAGCATTTT	CASSLGPNQPQHF
medium-sized	TRBV3-1	TRBD1	TRBJ1-2	TGTGCCAGCAGCCAACCGGACAGGGAGGCCTTCTACACCTTC	CASSQPDREAFYTF
.	TRBV27	.	TRBJ1-2	TGTGCCAGCAGTTTAGCTGCACAGCCCAAAGTCTATGGCTACACCTTC	CASSLAAQPKVYGYTF
large	TRBV28	TRBD1	TRBJ1-5	TGTGCCAGCAGGCTCGCCGGGACAGGGTCACCCCAGCATTTT	CASRLAGTGSPQHF
medium-sized	TRBV28	TRBD1	TRBJ1-2	TGTGCCAGCAGACAAGGACAGGGGGAACGGGGCTACACCTTC	CASRQGQGERGYTF
medium-sized	TRBV10-3	TRBD1	TRBJ2-1	TGTGCCATCAGTGAGTCGCTGGGACAGGGAAATGAGCAGTTCTTC	CAISESLGQGNEQFF
few	TRBV20-1	TRBD1	TRBJ1-2	TGCAGTGCTAGCGACCGGACAGGACCGAGCTATGGCTACACCTTC	CSASDRTGPSYGYTF
medium-sized	TRBV25-1	.	TRBJ1-1	TGTGCCAGCAGTGAACCGGGACCGACGAACACTGAAGCTTTCTTT	CASSEPGPTNTEAFF
few	TRBV4-2	.	TRBJ1-1	TGTGCCAGCAGCCAAGGGGAGAACACTGAAGCTTTCTTT	CASSQGENTEAFF
large	TRBV27	.	TRBJ1-2	TGTGCCAGCAGTTTGTTCACAGACGGACGCTATGGCTACACCTTC	CASSLFTDGRYGYTF
medium-sized	TRBV5-6	.	TRBJ2-7	TGTGCCAGCAGCTTATCTTCCTACGAGCAGTACTTC	CASSLSSYEQYF
medium-sized	TRBV5-1	.	TRBJ1-5	TGCGCCAGCAGCTTGGCGGGAAATTTCGATCAGCCCCAGCATTTT	CASSLAGNFDQPQHF
medium-sized	TRBV7-6	.	TRBJ2-2	TGTGCCAGCAGCTTTGAGGCCGTGGGGGGGCCCGGGGAGCTGTTTTTT	CASSFEAVGGPGELFF
medium-sized	TRBV12-3/TRBV12-4	TRBD1	TRBJ2-1	TGTGCCAGCAGTTTAGGGCAGGGGGCTTTTGAGCAGTTCTTC	CASSLGQGAFEQFF
medium-sized	TRBV3-1	.	TRBJ1-2	TGTGCCAGCAGCCCTGGCCCAATCTATGGCTACACCTTC	CASSPGPIYGYTF
medium-sized	TRBV12-5	TRBD1	TRBJ1-1	TGTGCTAGTGGTTTCGGGACAGGGGAAGAAGCTTTCTTT	CASGFGTGEEAFF
medium-sized	TRBV12-3/TRBV12-4	.	TRBJ1-5	TGTGCCAGCAGTTTAGCGGAATATCAGCCCCAGCATTTT	CASSLAEYQPQHF
large	TRBV7-2	.	TRBJ1-6	TGTGCCAGCAGGTCCGGCGTCGGGAATTCACCCCTCCACTTT	CASRSGVGNSPLHF
medium-sized	TRBV20-1	.	TRBJ1-1	TGCAGTGCTAGAGATCGGGCAGGAGCGAACACTGAAGCTTTCTTT	CSARDRAGANTEAFF
medium-sized	TRBV19	.	TRBJ1-5	TGTGCCAGTACCCGAGACCACAATCAGCCCCAGCATTTT	CASTRDHNQPQHF
.	TRBV29-1	.	TRBJ1-5	TGTAGCGTTGATGTGTCGGAGAGGATTTTGCAGCCCCAGCATTTT	CSVDVSERILQPQHF
medium-sized	TRBV29-1	.	TRBJ2-7	TGCAGCGTTGAATCCCAGGGGAGCGAGCAGTACTTC	CSVESQGSEQYF
medium-sized	TRBV7-9	TRBD1	TRBJ2-1	TGTGCCAGCGGGACAGGGGACCCCCATGAGCAGTTCTTC	CASGTGDPHEQFF
medium-sized	TRBV29-1	.	TRBJ2-3	TGCAGCGTTCGACAGTCTGCGGGCACAGATACGCAGTATTTT	CSVRQSAGTDTQYF